This record concerns one TCR beta chain sequence. The CDR3 consists of 13 residues. The germline CDR1 and CDR2 sequences are SNHLY and FYNNEI. The germline V and J ends were trimmed by 7 bases and 7 bases, with 11 bases remaining between them. Enrolment of Seattle patients took place during active infection, and they were followed longitudinally. The source of the sample is a study of blood T cell repertoires in COVID-19. Study context: Samples representing acute and convalescent COVID-19 were sourced from the United States, Italy and Spain.

Profiled with immunoSEQ multiplex PCR; TCRdb holds only in-frame clones, not every one. The data contain some 140,000 clones, about 85% of them singletons. The chain joins TRBV2 to TRBJ1-6; D unclear. Sequences were obtained from peripheral blood. This clonotype was sampled from a man aged 55-75 years with COVID-19, enrolled during active disease. CDR3 sequence: CASKYTLNSPLHF. The CDR3 DNA reads TGTGCCAGCAAGTACACGTTAAATTCACCCCTCCACTTT.